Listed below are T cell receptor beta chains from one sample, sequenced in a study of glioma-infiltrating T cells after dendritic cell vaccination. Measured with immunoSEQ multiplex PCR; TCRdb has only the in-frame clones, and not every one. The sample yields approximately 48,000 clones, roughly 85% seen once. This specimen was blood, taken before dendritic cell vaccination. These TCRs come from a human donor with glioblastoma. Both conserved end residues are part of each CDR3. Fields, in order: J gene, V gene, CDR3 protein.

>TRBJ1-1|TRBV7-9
CASSSDTEAFF
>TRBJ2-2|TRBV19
CASRPGGTSGIKAGELFF
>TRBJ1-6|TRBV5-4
CASSLGQGAVSPLHF
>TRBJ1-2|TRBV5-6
CASSLVGFNYGYTF
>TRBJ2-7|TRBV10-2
CASSADRAYEQYF
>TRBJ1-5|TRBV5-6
CASSMRTGQGNQPQHF
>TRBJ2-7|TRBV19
CASSENRGPREQYF
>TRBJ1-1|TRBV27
CASSLWGRLGTEAFF
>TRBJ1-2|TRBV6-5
CASSYSQGYYGYTF
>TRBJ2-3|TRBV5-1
CASSLPEPTDTQYF
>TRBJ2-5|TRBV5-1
CASSRSGETQYF
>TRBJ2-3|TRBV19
CASSIAGGGTPDTQYF
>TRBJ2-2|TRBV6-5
CASSLTSGANTGELFF
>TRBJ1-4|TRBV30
CAWKTGGREKPFF
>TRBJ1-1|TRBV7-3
CASSLGGRNTEAFF
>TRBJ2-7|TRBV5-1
CASSLGAGGPYEQYF
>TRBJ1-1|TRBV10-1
CASSGGGMATEAFF
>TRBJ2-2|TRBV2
CASFRTGNTGELFF
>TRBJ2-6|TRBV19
CASSIEARISGANVLTF
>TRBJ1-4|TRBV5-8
CASSRTGSNEKLFF
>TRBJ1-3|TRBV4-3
CASSQDGTGGGNTIYF
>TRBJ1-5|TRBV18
CASSPIGQGRFVGAQHF
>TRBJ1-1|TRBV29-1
CSVHRGRGYTEAFF
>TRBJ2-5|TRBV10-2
CASRDQPQREFWETQYF
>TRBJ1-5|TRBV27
CASSGAGGQIQPQHF
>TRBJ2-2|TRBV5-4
CASSLSSTGAGELFF
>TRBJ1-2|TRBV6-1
CASSPPSGGAQGYTF
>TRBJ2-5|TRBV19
CASSVGLAGDQETQYF
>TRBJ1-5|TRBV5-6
CASSLRTGRGNQPQHF